The 17 T cell receptor beta chains below were found in one sample sequenced in a study of identical twins. TCRdb passed the 5' RACE reads through MiXCR, listing each CDR3 protein once. This sample carries 1.5 million to 2 million distinct CDR3 sequences, under 35% of them seen once, and the ten largest clones take around 0.3%. Sequencing was done on a sample of cord blood. The receptors were gathered from a newborn girl in good health.

This clonotype was recorded at least ten times. The chain has TRBV5-1 and TRBJ1-2; a weak D match, TRBD1 (5 bases). Germline V lookup: CDR1 SGHRS, CDR2 YFSETQ. The CDR3 is made up of 14 amino acids. V lost 4 bases, J lost 8 bases, and 18 bases lay in between. The CDR3 DNA is TGCGCCAGCAGCGGGGGTTCGACCCGAGACGGCTACACCTTC. Translating it yields CASSGGSTRDGYTF.

The chain has TRBV5-1 and TRBJ1-1; D gene ambiguous. Germline CDR1 is SGHRS and CDR2 is YFSETQ. The CDR3 consists of 14 residues. Trimming took 10 bases from V and 0 from J, leaving 16 bases between them. The CDR3 bases are TGCGCCGCCCCTTCAAGGGTCATGAACACTGAAGCTTTCTTT. It encodes CAAPSRVMNTEAFF.

The chain combines TRBV12-3 or TRBV12-4 with TRBJ1-1, with 9 bases aligning to TRBD1. The CDR3 is 15 amino acids. The V gene end was trimmed by 7 bases and the J gene end by 3 bases; junction bases not matched to a gene: 9. CDR3 nucleotides: TGTGCCAGCACCGGGACAGGGACTCCCTACACTGAAGCTTTCTTT. Translating gives CASTGTGTPYTEAFF.

The V gene is TRBV6-5, the J gene TRBJ2-2; D is undetermined. The length of the CDR3 is 13 residues. Trimming stripped 7 bases from V and 5 bases from J, with 11 bases between. Germline V gene lookup returns CDR1 MNHEY and CDR2 SVGAGI. The CDR3 coding sequence is TGTGCCAGCAACACGGGTCCAACCGGGGAGCTGTTTTTT. It codes for CASNTGPTGELFF.

This chain links TRBV11-2 with TRBJ2-7; TRBD1 agrees at 7 bases. After removal of 6 bases from V and 2 bases from J, the junction contained 7 bases not matched to a gene. Looked up from germline, CDR1 is SGHAT and CDR2 is FQNNGV. The CDR3 loop spans 14 amino acids. The CDR3 loop is CASSTRQGTYEQYF. In DNA, the CDR3 is TGTGCCAGCAGTACAAGACAGGGCACCTACGAGCAGTACTTC.

This clonotype was seen a few times. This chain links TRBV2 with TRBJ2-2, with 7 bases fitting TRBD2. V lost 10 bases and J lost 4; bases outside the gene matches: 6. Germline-derived CDR1 and CDR2 are SNHLY and FYNNEI. The CDR3 consists of 13 residues. For the CDR3, the DNA is TGTGCCACCGGGACTATGGGCACCGGGGAGCTGTTTTTT. It translates to CATGTMGTGELFF. Supplemented by reference TRBV2 and TRBJ2-2, the full variable domain reads EPEVTQTPSHQVTQMGQEVILRCVPISNHLYFYWYRQILGQKVEFLVSFYNNEISEKSEIFDDQFSVERPDGSNFTLKIRSTKLEDSAMYFCATGTMGTGELFFGEGSRLTVL.

J is TRBJ2-7 and V is TRBV9; D ambiguous. CDR3 length: 17 amino acids. Per the germline V gene, CDR1 is SGDLS and CDR2 is YYNGEE. V was clipped by 0 bases and J by 1 base, with 17 bases between them. The DNA for the CDR3 is TGTGCCAGCAGCGTAGAGGCGACCGCGAGGAATTCCTACGAGCAGTACTTC. Its protein is CASSVEATARNSYEQYF. The full variable domain, completed using reference TRBV9 and TRBJ2-7, is DSGVTQTPKHLITATGQRVTLRCSPRSGDLSVYWYQQSLDQGLQFLIQYYNGEERAKGNILERFSAQQFPDLHSELNLSSLELGDSALYFCASSVEATARNSYEQYFGPGTRLTVT.

This clonotype was observed many times. The chain uses TRBV18 and TRBJ2-1, with TRBD2 matching over 10 bases. V shed 3 bases, J shed 4 bases, and the junction held 6 bases outside the gene matches. The length of the CDR3 is 16 residues. The germline V gene has CDR1 KGHSH and CDR2 LQKENI. CDR3 in DNA: TGTGCCAGCTCACCGCCTCTAGCGGGAGCGTACAATGAGCAGTTCTTC. It translates to CASSPPLAGAYNEQFF.

There are a few counts of this clonotype. V gene TRBV2 combines with J gene TRBJ1-5; 8 bases map to TRBD1. The CDR3 has 14 residues. Germline V CDR1 and CDR2: SNHLY, FYNNEI. The V and J ends lost 2 bases and 8 bases, in that order; junction bases with no gene match: 5. CDR3 region: CASSERTGLKPQHF. The CDR3 DNA reads TGTGCCAGCAGTGAACGGACAGGGTTGAAGCCCCAGCATTTT.

Ten or more counts support this clonotype. This sequence joins TRBV29-1 and TRBJ2-5; D is unclear. Germline V gene sequence: CDR1 SQVTM, CDR2 ANQGSEA. The CDR3 contains 12 residues. V was cut by 7 bases and J by 1 base, with 10 bases left in between. CDR3 sequence reads: CSGIRGQETQYF. The CDR3 DNA reads TGCAGCGGGATACGCGGCCAAGAGACCCAGTACTTC.

The chain employs TRBV10-1 and TRBJ2-1, with TRBD2 matching 8 bases. The CDR3 covers 14 residues. Germline CDR1 WNHNN, CDR2 SYGVQD (reference sequence). Trimming cost V 4 bases and J 6 bases; bases outside gene matches: 5. As DNA, the CDR3 is TGCGCCAGCAGTGGACGGGGGGGCATCAATGAGCAGTTCTTC. Translated, it gives CASSGRGGINEQFF.

There are a few counts of this clonotype. The gene calls are TRBV20-1 and TRBJ2-1, with 13 nucleotides matching TRBD2. V lost 5 bases and J lost 4; bases outside the gene matches: 11. The germline gives CDR1 DFQATT, CDR2 SNEGSKA (reference sequence). The CDR3 is 17 amino acids. CDR3 sequence (DNA): TGCAGTGCTGCAAACTCCGGGACTAGCGGGATTTACAATGAGCAGTTCTTC. The encoded protein is CSAANSGTSGIYNEQFF.

This clonotype was seen more than once but under ten times. This chain joins TRBV27 and TRBJ1-4, with 7 bases lining up with TRBD1. Germline lookup yields CDR1 MNHEY and CDR2 SMNVEV (reference sequence). The CDR3 spans 15 residues. V shed 8 bases, J shed 8 bases, and the junction held 14 bases outside the gene matches. The CDR3 coding sequence is TGTGCCAGCGCTTTCGCAGGGGGACTTGGCGAAAAACTGTTTTTT. Translating it yields CASAFAGGLGEKLFF.

This clonotype was counted a few times. The chain couples TRBV18 to TRBJ2-7; 8 nucleotides align to TRBD1. There are 13 residues in the CDR3. With 5 bases clipped from V and 6 bases from J, the junction kept 6 bases outside the gene matches. CDR1 and CDR2 (germline): KGHSH, LQKENI. As DNA, the CDR3 is TGTGCCAGCTCAATGGACAGGGACGGCGAGCAGTACTTC. Translating gives CASSMDRDGEQYF.

This clonotype has only a few counts. The rearrangement uses TRBV10-3 and TRBJ1-1; D ambiguous. CDR3 length equals 15 residues. Germline loops: CDR1 ENHRY, CDR2 SYGVKD. V lost 0 bases and J 0 bases, leaving 8 bases between the germline ends. This CDR3 reads CAISESGSVNTEAFF. CDR3 coding DNA: TGTGCCATCAGTGAGTCGGGGTCGGTGAACACTGAAGCTTTCTTT.

The table lists this clonotype with a few counts. The V gene is TRBV29-1, the J gene TRBJ1-1; D may be TRBD1 (5 bases). From germline, CDR1 is SQVTM and CDR2 ANQGSEA. V was shortened by 6 bases and J by 0 bases, with 14 bases between the two germline ends. There are 14 residues in the CDR3. The DNA of the CDR3 is TGCAGCGTGGCTTCCGGGACGGTGAACACTGAAGCTTTCTTT. Translated: CSVASGTVNTEAFF.

The table lists this clonotype with many counts. The genes are TRBV7-2 and TRBJ2-3, with a possible D match to TRBD1 (6 bases). The CDR3 sequence is 15 residues long. Germline CDR1 SGHTA, CDR2 FQGNSA. V was trimmed by 0 bases and J by 2 bases, leaving 9 bases between them. CDR3 DNA sequence: TGTGCCAGCAGCTTAGCGTGGACAGACACAGATACGCAGTATTTT. Translating it yields CASSLAWTDTDTQYF. The variable domain in full, completed from reference TRBV7-2 and TRBJ2-3, reads GAGVSQSPSNKVTEKGKDVELRCDPISGHTALYWYRQSLGQGLEFLIYFQGNSAPDKSGLPSDRFSAERTGGSVSTLTIQRTQQEDSAVYLCASSLAWTDTDTQYFGPGTRLTVL.